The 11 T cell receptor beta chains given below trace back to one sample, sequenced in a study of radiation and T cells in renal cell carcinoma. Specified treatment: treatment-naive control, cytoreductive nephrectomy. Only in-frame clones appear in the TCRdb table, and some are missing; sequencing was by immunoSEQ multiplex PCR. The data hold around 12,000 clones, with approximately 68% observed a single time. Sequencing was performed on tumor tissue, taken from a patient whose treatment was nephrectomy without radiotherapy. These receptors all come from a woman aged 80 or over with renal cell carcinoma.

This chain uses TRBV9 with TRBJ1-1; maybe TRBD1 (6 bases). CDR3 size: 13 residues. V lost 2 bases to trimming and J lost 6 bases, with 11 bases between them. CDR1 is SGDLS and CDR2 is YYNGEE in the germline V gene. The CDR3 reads CASSVRGRSEAFF. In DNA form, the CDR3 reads TGTGCCAGCAGCGTTCGGGGGCGGTCTGAAGCTTTCTTT.

CDR3 loop: CASSLDGRQEETQYF. In DNA, the CDR3 is TGCGCCAGCAGCTTAGATGGACGACAGGAAGAGACCCAGTACTTC. This chain joins TRBV5-1 and TRBJ2-5, with a possible D match to TRBD1 (6 bases). CDR1 is SGHRS, CDR2 YFSETQ, per germline. The CDR3 consists of 15 residues. V lost 2 bases, J lost 3 bases, and 14 bases lay in between.

CDR3 residues: CASSPGDYPGNTIYF. CDR3 DNA sequence: TGTGCCAGCTCACCCGGGGATTATCCTGGAAACACCATATATTTT. The chain uses TRBV18 and TRBJ1-3; D unresolved. CDR3 length: 15 amino acids. Germline V gene sequence: CDR1 KGHSH, CDR2 LQKENI. V lost 3 bases and J 2 bases, leaving 11 bases between the germline ends.

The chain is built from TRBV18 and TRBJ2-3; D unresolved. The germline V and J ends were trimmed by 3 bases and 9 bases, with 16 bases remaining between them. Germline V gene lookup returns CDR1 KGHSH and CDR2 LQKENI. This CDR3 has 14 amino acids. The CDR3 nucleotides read TGTGCCAGCTCACCCTCCGATCGTGAGTCGACGCAGTATTTT. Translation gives CASSPSDRESTQYF.

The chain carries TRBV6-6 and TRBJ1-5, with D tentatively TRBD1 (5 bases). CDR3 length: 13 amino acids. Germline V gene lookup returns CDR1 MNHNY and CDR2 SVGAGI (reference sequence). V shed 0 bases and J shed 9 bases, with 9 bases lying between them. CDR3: CASSYSTGWPQHF. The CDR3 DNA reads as TGTGCCAGCAGTTACTCAACAGGCTGGCCCCAGCATTTT.

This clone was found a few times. The CDR3 DNA reads as TGTGCCAGCATCAGGGGAACGGGAGAGACCCAGTACTTC. It encodes CASIRGTGETQYF. The rearrangement links TRBV2 to TRBJ2-5, with D possibly matching TRBD1 (6 bases). Germline assignment: CDR1 SNHLY and CDR2 FYNNEI. V was cut by 7 bases and J by 4 bases, with 13 bases left in between. CDR3 length: 13 amino acids.

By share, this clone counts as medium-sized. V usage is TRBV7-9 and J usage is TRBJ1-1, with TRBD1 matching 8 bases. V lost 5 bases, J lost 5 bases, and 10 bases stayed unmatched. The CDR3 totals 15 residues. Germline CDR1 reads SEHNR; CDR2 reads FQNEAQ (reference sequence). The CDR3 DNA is TGTGCCAGCAGCATGGACAGGGCGGGAGGAACTGAAGCTTTCTTT. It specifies CASSMDRAGGTEAFF.

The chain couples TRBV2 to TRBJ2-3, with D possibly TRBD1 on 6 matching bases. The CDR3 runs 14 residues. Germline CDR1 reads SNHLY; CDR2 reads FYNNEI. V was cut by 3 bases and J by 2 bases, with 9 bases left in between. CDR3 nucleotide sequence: TGTGCCAGCAGTGACGGGACACCCACAGATACGCAGTATTTT. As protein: CASSDGTPTDTQYF. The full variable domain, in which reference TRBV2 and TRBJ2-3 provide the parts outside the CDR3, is EPEVTQTPSHQVTQMGQEVILRCVPISNHLYFYWYRQILGQKVEFLVSFYNNEISEKSEIFDDQFSVERPDGSNFTLKIRSTKLEDSAMYFCASSDGTPTDTQYFGPGTRLTVL.

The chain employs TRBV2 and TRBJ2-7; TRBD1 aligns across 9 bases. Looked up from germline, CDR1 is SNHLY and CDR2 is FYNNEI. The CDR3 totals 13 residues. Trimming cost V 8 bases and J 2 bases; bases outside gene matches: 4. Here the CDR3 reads CASEGQGTYEQYF. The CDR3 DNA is TGTGCCAGCGAGGGACAGGGAACCTACGAGCAGTACTTC.

The CDR3 is CASSPGRGQGKPYEQYF. CDR3 in DNA: TGTGCCAGCAGCCCTGGTCGGGGCCAGGGCAAACCCTACGAGCAGTACTTC. V usage is TRBV7-9 and J usage is TRBJ2-7; perhaps D is TRBD1 or TRBD2 (5 bases each). The V end was cut by 5 bases, the J end by 2 bases, with 22 bases between. Germline V gives CDR1 SEHNR, CDR2 FQNEAQ (reference sequence). The CDR3 extends over 17 amino acids.

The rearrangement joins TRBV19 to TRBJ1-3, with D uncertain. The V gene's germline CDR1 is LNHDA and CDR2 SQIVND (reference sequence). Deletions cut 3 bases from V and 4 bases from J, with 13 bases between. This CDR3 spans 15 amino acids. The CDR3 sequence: CASSIQESVGNTIYF. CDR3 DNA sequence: TGTGCCAGTAGTATTCAGGAGTCTGTAGGAAACACCATATATTTT.